This T cell receptor (beta chain) was recovered during a study of T cells in Graves' hyperthyroidism and ophthalmopathy. Findings and caveats of the study: A 13 V-J model separated ophthalmopathy from stable hyperthyroidism.

Authors of the study amplified TCR beta CDR3 regions from RNA transcripts. Primed by the HTBI set, a first-round RT-PCR was run on the TCR CDR3. TCRdb re-analysed the multiplex PCR reads in MiXCR, keeping a single row per CDR3 protein. Here the sample spans fewer than 650,000 distinct CDR3 sequences, approximately 15% being singletons. This clonotype was picked up a small number of times. Its cognate antigen is unknown. Participants, patients aged 18 to 65, had newly diagnosed hyperthyroidism with a duration under 2 months. Material for sequencing was blood. This TCR was sampled from a woman in her forties with Graves' hyperthyroidism.

The CDR3 DNA is TGCAGTGCTTTCCCCACAGGGGCCATCAATCAGCCCCAGCATTTT. Protein: CSAFPTGAINQPQHF. The chain joins TRBV20-1 to TRBJ1-5, with 7 bases that match TRBD1. CDR1 is DFQATT, CDR2 SNEGSKA, per germline (reference sequence). Germline trimming cut 5 bases from V and 3 bases from J; bases unmatched to any gene: 10. There are 15 residues in the CDR3.